The present TCR beta chain was sequenced within a study of blood T cells in healthy people across ages. General observations from the study: Across the age range, TCR beta diversity per million T cells fell in a roughly linear way.

The length of the CDR3 is 13 residues. Germline loops: CDR1 SEHNR, CDR2 FQNEAQ (reference sequence). The V end lost 8 bases, the J end lost 6 bases, and 16 bases lay between the germline ends. A word on this clonotype: Its target is unknown.

Next came a second PCR, run for 7 to 11 cycles, which used a sample-barcoded 5' primer along with a J-beta primer mix. MiXCR, applied by TCRdb to the 5' RACE reads, yields one record per CDR3 protein. The sample records about 930,000 distinct CDR3 sequences, 25% to 35% being singletons. Each donor had approximately 10 milliliters of peripheral blood drawn. In addition, the sample was reused for a study of T cells of mothers and their children.

Sequencing was carried out using blood. This TCR derives from a woman aged 40 to 50 in good health. The genes are TRBV7-9 and TRBJ1-2; a weak D match, TRBD1 (5 bases). CDR3 protein: CASGGPMGDGYTF. In DNA, the CDR3 is TGTGCCAGCGGGGGACCTATGGGGGATGGCTACACCTTC.